A single sample gave rise to the 7 T cell receptor beta chains below, sequenced in a study of T cells in tuberculosis. Cells were sorted from thawed PBMC rested overnight and stained with GMM-loaded CD1B tetramer, viability dye and anti-CD3. The lipid loaded on the CD1B tetramers was C32 glucose monomycolate from Rhodococcus equi. Using immunoSEQ multiplex PCR, the repertoire was profiled, and TCRdb retains in-frame clones only, with some absent. Of 61,000 or so clones listed, approximately 80% are singletons. The sequenced material came from CD1b-GMM tetramer-negative cells sorted from PBMCs. The receptors were sampled from an adult woman with latent tuberculosis.

This clone was seen a single time. V is TRBV29-1 and J is TRBJ1-1, with D possibly being TRBD1 (5 bases). The ends were cut back, 3 bases at V and 1 base at J, with 6 bases in the middle. Germline CDR1 reads SQVTM; CDR2 reads ANQGSEA. CDR3 length: 12 residues. The CDR3: CSVEGGNTEAFF. Here the CDR3 DNA reads TGCAGCGTTGAGGGGGGGAACACTGAAGCTTTCTTT.

V usage is TRBV27 and J usage is TRBJ1-1, with 8 bases fitting TRBD1. The CDR3 is 16 residues long. J gave up 0 bases and V 5 bases, and 8 bases lay outside the gene matches. CDR1 and CDR2 (germline): MNHEY, SMNVEV (reference sequence). The CDR3 is CASSPYGQGLNTEAFF. The CDR3 DNA reads TGTGCCAGCAGTCCCTACGGACAGGGATTGAACACTGAAGCTTTCTTT.

This rearrangement joins TRBV6-6 to TRBJ2-7; 12 bases line up with TRBD1. Losses at the gene ends were 6 bases for V and 7 bases for J; bases not matched to a gene: 10. The germline V gene has CDR1 MNHNY and CDR2 SVGAGI (reference sequence). The CDR3 runs to 15 residues. Here the CDR3 reads CASSPHRDRGLEQYF. The CDR3 nucleotides read TGTGCCAGCAGCCCACACCGGGACAGGGGGCTTGAGCAGTACTTC.

The rearrangement links TRBV29-1 to TRBJ1-2; 8 bases map to TRBD1. V was pared by 2 bases and J by 8 bases, with 7 bases of the junction left unmatched. Germline values: CDR1 SQVTM, CDR2 ANQGSEA. The CDR3 totals 13 residues. The CDR3 protein is CSVEIQGGRGYTF. CDR3 nucleotides: TGCAGCGTTGAAATACAGGGGGGAAGAGGCTACACCTTC.

The chain carries TRBV15 and TRBJ2-1; D is perhaps TRBD1 (6 bases). Trimming took 1 base from V and 8 from J, leaving 12 bases between them. The CDR3 loop spans 14 amino acids. CDR1 LNHNV and CDR2 YYDKDF come from the germline V gene (reference sequence). CDR3: CATSRAKQGHEQFF. CDR3 DNA sequence: TGTGCCACCAGCAGAGCCAAACAGGGCCATGAGCAGTTCTTC.

V usage is TRBV7-2 and J usage is TRBJ1-6; 10 bases fit TRBD1. The CDR3 totals 16 residues. Germline V gives CDR1 SGHTA, CDR2 FQGNSA. With V trimmed by 4 bases and J by 7 bases, 7 bases remained unmatched. CDR3 nucleotides: TGTGCCAGCAGCTCGGGGCCGGGACAGGGGAATTCACCCCTCCACTTT. It codes for CASSSGPGQGNSPLHF. The whole variable domain, remainder taken from reference TRBV7-2 and TRBJ1-6, is GAGVSQSPSNKVTEKGKDVELRCDPISGHTALYWYRQSLGQGLEFLIYFQGNSAPDKSGLPSDRFSAERTGGSVSTLTIQRTQQEDSAVYLCASSSGPGQGNSPLHFGNGTRLTVT.

The chain links TRBV7-9 to TRBJ1-1, with a possible D match to TRBD1 (5 bases). Germline V gene lookup returns CDR1 SEHNR and CDR2 FQNEAQ (reference sequence). The CDR3 consists of 16 residues. V was shortened by 0 bases and J by 6 bases, with 17 bases between the two germline ends. Here the CDR3 DNA reads TGTGCCAGCAGCTTAGCGCTGGGGGGGACGAAGGCTGAAGCTTTCTTT. Translation: CASSLALGGTKAEAFF.